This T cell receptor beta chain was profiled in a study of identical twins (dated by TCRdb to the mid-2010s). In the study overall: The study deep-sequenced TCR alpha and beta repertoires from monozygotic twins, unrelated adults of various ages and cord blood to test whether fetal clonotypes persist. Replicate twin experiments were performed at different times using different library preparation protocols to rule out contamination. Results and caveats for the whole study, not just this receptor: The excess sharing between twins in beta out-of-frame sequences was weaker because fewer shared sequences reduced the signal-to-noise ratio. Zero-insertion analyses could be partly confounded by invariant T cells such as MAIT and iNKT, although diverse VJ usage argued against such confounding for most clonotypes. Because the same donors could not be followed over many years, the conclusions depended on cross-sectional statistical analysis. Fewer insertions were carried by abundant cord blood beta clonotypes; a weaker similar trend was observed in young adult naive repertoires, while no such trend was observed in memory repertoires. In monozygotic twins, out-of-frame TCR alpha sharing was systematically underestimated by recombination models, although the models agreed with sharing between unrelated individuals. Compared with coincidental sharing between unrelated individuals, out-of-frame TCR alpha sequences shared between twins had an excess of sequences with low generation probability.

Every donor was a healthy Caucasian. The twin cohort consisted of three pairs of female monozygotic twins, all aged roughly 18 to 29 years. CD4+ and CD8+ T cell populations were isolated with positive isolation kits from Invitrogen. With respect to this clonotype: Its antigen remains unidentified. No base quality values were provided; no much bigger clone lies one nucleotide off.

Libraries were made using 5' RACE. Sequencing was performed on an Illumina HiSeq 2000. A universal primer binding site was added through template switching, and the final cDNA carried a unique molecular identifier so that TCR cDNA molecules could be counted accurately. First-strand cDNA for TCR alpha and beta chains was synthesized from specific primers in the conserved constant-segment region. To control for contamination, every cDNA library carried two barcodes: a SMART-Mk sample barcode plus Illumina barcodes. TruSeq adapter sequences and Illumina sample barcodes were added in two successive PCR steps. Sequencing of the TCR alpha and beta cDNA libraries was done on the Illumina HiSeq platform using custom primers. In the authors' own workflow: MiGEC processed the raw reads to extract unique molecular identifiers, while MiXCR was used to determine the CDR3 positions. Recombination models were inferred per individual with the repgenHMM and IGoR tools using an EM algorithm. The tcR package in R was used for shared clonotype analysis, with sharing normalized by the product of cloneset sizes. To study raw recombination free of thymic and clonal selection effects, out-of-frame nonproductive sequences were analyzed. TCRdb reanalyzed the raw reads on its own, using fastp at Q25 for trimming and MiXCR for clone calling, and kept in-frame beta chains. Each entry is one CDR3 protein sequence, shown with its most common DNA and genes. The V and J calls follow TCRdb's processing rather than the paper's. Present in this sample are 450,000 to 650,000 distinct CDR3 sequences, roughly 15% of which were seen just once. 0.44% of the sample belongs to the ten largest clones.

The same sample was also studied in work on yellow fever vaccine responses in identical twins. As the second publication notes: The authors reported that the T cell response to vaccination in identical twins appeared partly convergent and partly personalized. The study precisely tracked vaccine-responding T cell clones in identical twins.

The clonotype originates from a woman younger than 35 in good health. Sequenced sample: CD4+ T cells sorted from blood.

For the CDR3, the sequence is CASSPQGIEAFF. The DNA sequence follows: TGTGCCAGCAGTCCACAGGGTATTGAAGCTTTCTTT. The chain is assembled from TRBV12-3 or TRBV12-4 and TRBJ1-1, and perhaps TRBD1 as D gene, on 6 matching bases. Taken from cysteine to phenylalanine, the CDR3 has 12 residues. The entry retains the CDR3 DNA only, 36 bases that are in frame from base 1. Trimming removed 5 bases from V and 7 bases from J, leaving 11 bases between the germline ends.